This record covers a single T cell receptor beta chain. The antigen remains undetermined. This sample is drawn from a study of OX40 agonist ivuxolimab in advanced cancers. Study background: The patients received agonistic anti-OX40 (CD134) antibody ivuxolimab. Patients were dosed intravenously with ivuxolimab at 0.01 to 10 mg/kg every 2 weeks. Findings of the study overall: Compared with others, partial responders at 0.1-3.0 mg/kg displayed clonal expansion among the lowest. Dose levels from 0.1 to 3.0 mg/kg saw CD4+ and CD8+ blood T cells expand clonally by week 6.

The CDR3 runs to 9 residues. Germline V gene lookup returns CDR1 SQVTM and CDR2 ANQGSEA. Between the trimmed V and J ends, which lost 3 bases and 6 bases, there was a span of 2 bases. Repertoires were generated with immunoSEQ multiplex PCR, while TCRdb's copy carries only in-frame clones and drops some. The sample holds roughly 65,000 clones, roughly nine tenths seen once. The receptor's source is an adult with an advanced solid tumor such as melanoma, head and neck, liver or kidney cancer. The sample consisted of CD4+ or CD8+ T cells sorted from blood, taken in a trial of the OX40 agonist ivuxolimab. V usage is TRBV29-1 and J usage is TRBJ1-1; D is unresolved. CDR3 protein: CSVDPEAFF. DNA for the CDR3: TGCAGCGTTGATCCTGAAGCTTTCTTT.